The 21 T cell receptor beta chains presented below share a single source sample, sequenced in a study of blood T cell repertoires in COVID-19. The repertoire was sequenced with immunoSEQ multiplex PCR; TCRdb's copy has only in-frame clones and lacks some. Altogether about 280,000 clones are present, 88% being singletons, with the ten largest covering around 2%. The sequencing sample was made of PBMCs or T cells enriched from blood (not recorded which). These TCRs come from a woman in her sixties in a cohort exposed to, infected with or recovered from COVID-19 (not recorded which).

The CDR3 DNA reads TGTGCCTGGAGTATCGGACTAGACTACGAGCAGTACTTC. It translates to CAWSIGLDYEQYF. The J gene is TRBJ2-7, the V gene TRBV30, with 7 bases identical to TRBD2. Germline V gives CDR1 GTSNPN, CDR2 SVGIG (reference sequence). CDR3 size: 13 residues. J lost 3 bases, V lost 2 bases, and 4 bases had no gene match.

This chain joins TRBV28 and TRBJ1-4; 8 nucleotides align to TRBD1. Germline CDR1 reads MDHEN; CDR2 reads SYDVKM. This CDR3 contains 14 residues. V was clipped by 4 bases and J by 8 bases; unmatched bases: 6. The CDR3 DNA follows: TGTGCCAGCAGTTCACAGGGGGTCGGGGAAAAACTGTTTTTT. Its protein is CASSSQGVGEKLFF.

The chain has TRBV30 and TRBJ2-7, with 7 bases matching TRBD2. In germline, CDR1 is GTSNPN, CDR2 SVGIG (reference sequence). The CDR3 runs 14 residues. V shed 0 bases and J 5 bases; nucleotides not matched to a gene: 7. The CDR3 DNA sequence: TGTGCCTGGAGTGTAGGGACTACGATCGACGAGCAGTACTTC. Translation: CAWSVGTTIDEQYF. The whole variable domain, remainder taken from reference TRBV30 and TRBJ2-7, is SQTIHQWPATLVQPVGSPLSLECTVEGTSNPNLYWYRQAAGRGLQLLFYSVGIGQISSEVPQNLSASRPQDRQFILSSKKLLLSDSGFYLCAWSVGTTIDEQYFGPGTRLTVT.

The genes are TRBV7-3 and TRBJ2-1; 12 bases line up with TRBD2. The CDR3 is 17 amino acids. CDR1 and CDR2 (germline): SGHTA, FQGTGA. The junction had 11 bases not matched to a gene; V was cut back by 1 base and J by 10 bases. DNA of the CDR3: TGTGCCAGCAGCTTAAAAGGGCTAGCGGGAGGGTTCGGCGAGCAGTTCTTC. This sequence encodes CASSLKGLAGGFGEQFF. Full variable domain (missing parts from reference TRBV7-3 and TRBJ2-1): GAGVSQTPSNKVTEKGKYVELRCDPISGHTALYWYRQSLGQGPEFLIYFQGTGAADDSGLPNDRFFAVRPEGSVSTLKIQRTERGDSAVYLCASSLKGLAGGFGEQFFGPGTRLTVL.

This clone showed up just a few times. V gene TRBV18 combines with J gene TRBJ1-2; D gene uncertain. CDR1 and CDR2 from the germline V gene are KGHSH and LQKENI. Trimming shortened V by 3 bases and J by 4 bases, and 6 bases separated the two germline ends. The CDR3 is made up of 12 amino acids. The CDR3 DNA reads TGTGCCAGCTCACCCGCGGCCTATGGCTACACCTTC. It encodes CASSPAAYGYTF.

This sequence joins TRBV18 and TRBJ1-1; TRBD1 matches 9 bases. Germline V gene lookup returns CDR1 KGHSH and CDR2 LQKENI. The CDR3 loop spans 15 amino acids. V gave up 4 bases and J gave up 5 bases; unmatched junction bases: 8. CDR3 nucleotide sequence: TGTGCCAGCTCACTTTCCCGGGACAGGGTAACTGAAGCTTTCTTT. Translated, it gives CASSLSRDRVTEAFF.

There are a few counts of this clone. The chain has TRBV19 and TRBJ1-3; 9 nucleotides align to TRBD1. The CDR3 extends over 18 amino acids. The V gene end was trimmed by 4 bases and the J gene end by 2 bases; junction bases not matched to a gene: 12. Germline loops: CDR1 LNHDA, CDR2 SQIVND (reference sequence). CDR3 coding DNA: TGTGCCAGTAGTACCTTTACCGGGACAGGGTCGGCTGGAAACACCATATATTTT. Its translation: CASSTFTGTGSAGNTIYF.

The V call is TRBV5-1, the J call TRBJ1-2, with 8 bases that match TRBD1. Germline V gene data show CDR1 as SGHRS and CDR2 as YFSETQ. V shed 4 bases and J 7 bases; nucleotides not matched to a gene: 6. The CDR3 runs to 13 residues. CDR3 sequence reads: CASSPGQGSGYTF. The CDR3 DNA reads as TGCGCCAGCAGCCCCGGACAGGGTTCTGGCTACACCTTC.

The CDR3 here is CASSLMTGGLRGEQYF. The CDR3 DNA follows: TGTGCCAGCAGTTTAATGACAGGGGGCCTCCGTGGTGAGCAGTACTTC. The chain carries TRBV28 and TRBJ2-7, with TRBD1 matching 10 bases. V was pared by 2 bases and J by 7 bases, with 11 bases of the junction left unmatched. Germline CDR1 MDHEN, CDR2 SYDVKM. The CDR3 loop spans 16 amino acids.

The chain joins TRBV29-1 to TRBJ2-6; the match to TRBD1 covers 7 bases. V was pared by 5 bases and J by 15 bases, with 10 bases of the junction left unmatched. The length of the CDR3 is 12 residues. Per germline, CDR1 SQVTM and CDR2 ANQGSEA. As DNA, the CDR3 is TGCAGCGTTAGGGGGCCTGAGAATTACCTGACTTTC. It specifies CSVRGPENYLTF.

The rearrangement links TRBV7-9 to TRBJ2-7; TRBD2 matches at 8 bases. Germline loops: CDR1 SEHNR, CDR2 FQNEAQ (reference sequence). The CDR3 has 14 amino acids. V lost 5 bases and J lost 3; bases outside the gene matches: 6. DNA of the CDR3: TGTGCCAGCAGCCCCCCCAGCGGGAGCTACGAGCAGTACTTC. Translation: CASSPPSGSYEQYF.

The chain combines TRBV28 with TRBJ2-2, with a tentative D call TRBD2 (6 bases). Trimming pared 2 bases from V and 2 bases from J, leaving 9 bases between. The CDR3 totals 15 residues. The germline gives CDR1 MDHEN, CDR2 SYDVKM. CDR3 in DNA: TGTGCCAGCAGTTTAGCGGGATCTAACACCGGGGAGCTGTTTTTT. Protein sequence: CASSLAGSNTGELFF.

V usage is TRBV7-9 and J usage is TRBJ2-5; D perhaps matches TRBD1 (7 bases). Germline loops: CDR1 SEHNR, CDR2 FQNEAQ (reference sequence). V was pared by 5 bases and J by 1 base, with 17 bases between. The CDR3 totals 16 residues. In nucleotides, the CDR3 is TGTGCCAGCAGCCCCCCCAGGGGGGACTCCCAAGAGACCCAGTACTTC. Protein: CASSPPRGDSQETQYF.

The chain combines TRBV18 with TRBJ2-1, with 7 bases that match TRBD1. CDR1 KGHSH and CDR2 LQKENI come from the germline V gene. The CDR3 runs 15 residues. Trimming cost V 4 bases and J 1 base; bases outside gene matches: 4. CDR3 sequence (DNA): TGTGCCAGCTCACGGGGACAGATTTCCTACAATGAGCAGTTCTTC. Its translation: CASSRGQISYNEQFF.

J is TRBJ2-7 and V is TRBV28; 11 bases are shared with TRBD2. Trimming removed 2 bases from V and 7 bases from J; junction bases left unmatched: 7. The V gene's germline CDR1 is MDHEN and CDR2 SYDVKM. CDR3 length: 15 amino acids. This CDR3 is CASSLTSGRKGEQYF. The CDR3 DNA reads TGTGCCAGCAGTTTAACTAGCGGGAGAAAAGGGGAGCAGTACTTC.

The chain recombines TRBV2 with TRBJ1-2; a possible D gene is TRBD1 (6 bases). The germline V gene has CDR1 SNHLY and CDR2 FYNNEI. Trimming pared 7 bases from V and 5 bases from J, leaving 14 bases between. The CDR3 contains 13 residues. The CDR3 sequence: CASIRDTSYGYTF. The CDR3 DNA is TGTGCCAGCATCCGGGACACCTCTTATGGCTACACCTTC.

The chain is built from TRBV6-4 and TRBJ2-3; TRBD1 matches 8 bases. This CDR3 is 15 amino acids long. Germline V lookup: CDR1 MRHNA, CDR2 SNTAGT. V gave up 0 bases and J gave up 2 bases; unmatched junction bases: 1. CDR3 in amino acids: CASSDSQGATDTQYF. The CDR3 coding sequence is TGTGCCAGCAGTGACTCGCAGGGGGCCACAGATACGCAGTATTTT.

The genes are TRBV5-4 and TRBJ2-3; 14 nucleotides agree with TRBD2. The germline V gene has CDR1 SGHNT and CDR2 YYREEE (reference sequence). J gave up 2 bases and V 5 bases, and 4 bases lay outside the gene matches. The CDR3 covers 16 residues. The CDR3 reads CASRPGLAGDTDTQYF. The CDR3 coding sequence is TGTGCCAGCAGGCCGGGACTAGCGGGAGACACAGATACGCAGTATTTT.

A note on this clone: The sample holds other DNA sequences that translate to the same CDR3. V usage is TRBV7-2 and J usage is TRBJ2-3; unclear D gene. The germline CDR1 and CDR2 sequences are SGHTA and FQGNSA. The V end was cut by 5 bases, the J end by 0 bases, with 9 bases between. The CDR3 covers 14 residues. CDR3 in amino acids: CASSSRTSTDTQYF. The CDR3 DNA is TGTGCCAGCAGCAGCCGAACGAGCACAGATACGCAGTATTTT. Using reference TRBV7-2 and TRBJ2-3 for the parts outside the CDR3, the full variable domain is GAGVSQSPSNKVTEKGKDVELRCDPISGHTALYWYRQSLGQGLEFLIYFQGNSAPDKSGLPSDRFSAERTGGSVSTLTIQRTQQEDSAVYLCASSSRTSTDTQYFGPGTRLTVL.

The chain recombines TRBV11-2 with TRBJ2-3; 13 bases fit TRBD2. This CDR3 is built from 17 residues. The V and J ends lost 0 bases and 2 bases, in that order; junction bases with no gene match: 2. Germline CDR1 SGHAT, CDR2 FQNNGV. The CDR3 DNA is TGTGCCAGCAGCTTAGAAACTAGCGGGAGGGTCACAGATACGCAGTATTTT. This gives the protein CASSLETSGRVTDTQYF. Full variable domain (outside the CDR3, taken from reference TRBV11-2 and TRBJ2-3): EAGVAQSPRYKIIEKRQSVAFWCNPISGHATLYWYQQILGQGPKLLIQFQNNGVVDDSQLPKDRFSAERLKGVDSTLKIQPAKLEDSAVYLCASSLETSGRVTDTQYFGPGTRLTVL.

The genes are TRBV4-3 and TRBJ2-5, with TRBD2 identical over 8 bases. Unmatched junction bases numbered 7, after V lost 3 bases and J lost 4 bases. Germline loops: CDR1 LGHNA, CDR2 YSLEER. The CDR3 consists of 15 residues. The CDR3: CASSQNAGGPETQYF. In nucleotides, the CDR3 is TGCGCCAGCAGCCAGAATGCGGGGGGCCCAGAGACCCAGTACTTC.